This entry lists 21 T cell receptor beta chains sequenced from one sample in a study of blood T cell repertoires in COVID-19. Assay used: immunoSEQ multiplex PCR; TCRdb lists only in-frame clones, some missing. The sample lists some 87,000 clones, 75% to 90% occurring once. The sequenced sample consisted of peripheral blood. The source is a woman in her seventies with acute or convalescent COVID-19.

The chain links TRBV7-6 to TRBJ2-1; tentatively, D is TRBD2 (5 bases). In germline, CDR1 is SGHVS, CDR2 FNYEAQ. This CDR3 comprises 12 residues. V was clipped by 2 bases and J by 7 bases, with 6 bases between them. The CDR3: CASSLRGNEQFF. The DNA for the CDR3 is TGTGCCAGCAGCTTAAGAGGGAATGAGCAGTTCTTC.

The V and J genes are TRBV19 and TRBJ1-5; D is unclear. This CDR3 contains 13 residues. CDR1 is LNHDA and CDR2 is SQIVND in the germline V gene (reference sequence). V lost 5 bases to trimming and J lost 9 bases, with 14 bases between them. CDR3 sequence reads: CASSWGASGPQHF. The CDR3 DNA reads TGTGCCAGTAGTTGGGGAGCTTCAGGGCCCCAGCATTTT.

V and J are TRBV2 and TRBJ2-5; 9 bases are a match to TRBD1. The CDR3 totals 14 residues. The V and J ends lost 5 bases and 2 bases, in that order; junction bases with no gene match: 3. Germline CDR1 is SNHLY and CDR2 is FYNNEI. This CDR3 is CASSPDRGQETQYF. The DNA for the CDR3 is TGTGCCAGCAGTCCGGACAGGGGACAAGAGACCCAGTACTTC.

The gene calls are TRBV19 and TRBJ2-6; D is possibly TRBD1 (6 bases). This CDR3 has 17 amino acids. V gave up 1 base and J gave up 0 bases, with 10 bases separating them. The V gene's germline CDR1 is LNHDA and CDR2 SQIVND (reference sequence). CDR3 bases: TGTGCCAGTAGTATAGCAGGGGTTGGCTCTGGGGCCAACGTCCTGACTTTC. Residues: CASSIAGVGSGANVLTF.

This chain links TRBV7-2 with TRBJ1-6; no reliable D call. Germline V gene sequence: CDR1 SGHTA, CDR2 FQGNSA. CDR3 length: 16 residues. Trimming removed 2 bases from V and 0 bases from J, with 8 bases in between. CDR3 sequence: CASSLTRSSYNSPLHF. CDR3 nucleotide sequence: TGTGCCAGCAGCTTAACACGGAGCTCCTATAATTCACCCCTCCACTTT.

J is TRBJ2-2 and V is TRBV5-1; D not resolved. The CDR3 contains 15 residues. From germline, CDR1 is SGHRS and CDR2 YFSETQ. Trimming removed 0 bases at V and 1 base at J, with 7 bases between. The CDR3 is CASSLDAGNTGELFF. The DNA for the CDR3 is TGCGCCAGCAGCTTGGATGCAGGGAACACCGGGGAGCTGTTTTTT.

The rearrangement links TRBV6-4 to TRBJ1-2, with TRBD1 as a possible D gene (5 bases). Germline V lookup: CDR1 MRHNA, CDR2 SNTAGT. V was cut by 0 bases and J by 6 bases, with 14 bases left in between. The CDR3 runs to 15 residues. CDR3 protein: CASSDSLLGGNGYTF. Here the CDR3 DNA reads TGTGCCAGCAGTGACTCGCTGTTGGGGGGAAATGGCTACACCTTC.

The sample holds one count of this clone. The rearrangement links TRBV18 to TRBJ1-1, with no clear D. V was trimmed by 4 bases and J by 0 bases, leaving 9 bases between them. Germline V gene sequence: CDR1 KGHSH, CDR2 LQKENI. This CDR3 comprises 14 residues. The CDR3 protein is CASSRDNMNTEAFF. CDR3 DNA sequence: TGTGCCAGCTCACGCGACAACATGAACACTGAAGCTTTCTTT.

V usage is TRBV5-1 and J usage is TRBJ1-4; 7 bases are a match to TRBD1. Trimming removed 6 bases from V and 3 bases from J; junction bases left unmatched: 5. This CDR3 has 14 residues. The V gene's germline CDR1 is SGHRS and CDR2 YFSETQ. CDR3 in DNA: TGCGCCAGCATCGACAGGGAACCTAATGAAAAACTGTTTTTT. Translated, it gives CASIDREPNEKLFF.

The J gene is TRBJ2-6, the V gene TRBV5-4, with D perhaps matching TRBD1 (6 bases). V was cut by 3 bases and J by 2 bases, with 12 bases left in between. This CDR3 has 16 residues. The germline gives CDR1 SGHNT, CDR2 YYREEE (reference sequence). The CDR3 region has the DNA TGTGCCAGCAGCTCCAACAGGGAAACTGGGGCCAACGTCCTGACTTTC. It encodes CASSSNRETGANVLTF.

This chain's CDR3 is CSVPLDGGQETQYF. CDR3 bases: TGCAGCGTTCCTCTCGACGGCGGGCAAGAGACCCAGTACTTC. The chain has TRBV29-1 and TRBJ2-5; D may be TRBD2 (5 bases). The CDR3 loop spans 14 amino acids. Trimming left V 5 bases short and J 2 bases short, with 15 bases between. The V gene's germline CDR1 is SQVTM and CDR2 ANQGSEA.

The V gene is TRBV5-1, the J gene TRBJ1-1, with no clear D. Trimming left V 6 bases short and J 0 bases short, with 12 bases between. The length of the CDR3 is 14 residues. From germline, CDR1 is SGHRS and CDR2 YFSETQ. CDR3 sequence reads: CASNREHMNTEAFF. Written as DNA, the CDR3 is TGCGCCAGCAATAGGGAGCACATGAACACTGAAGCTTTCTTT.

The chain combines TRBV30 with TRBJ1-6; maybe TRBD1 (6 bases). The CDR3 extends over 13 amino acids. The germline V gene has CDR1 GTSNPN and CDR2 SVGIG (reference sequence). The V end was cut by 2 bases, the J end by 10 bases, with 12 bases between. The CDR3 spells CAWSMAGESPLHF. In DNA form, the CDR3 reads TGTGCCTGGAGTATGGCAGGGGAGTCACCCCTCCACTTT.

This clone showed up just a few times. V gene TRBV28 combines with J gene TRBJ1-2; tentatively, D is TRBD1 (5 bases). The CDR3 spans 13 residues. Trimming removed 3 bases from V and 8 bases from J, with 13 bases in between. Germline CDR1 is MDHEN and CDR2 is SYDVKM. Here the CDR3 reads CASSFPRDGGYTF. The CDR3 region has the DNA TGTGCCAGCAGTTTCCCCAGGGATGGGGGCTACACCTTC.

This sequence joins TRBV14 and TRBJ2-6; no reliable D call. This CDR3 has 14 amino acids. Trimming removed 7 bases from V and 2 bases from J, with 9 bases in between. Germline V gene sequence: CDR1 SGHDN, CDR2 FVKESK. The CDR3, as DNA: TGTGCCAGCAAGAAAACAACTGGGGCCAACGTCCTGACTTTC. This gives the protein CASKKTTGANVLTF.

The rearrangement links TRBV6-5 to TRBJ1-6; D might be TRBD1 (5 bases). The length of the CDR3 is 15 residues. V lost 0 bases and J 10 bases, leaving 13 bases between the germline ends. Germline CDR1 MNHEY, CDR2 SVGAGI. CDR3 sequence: CASSYSRGGASPLHF. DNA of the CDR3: TGTGCCAGCAGTTACTCGAGGGGCGGGGCCTCACCCCTCCACTTT.

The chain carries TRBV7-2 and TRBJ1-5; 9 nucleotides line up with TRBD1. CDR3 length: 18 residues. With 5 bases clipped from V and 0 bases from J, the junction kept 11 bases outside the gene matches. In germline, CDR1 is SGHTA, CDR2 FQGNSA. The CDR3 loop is CASSQDTGTGNSNQPQHF. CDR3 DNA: TGTGCCAGCAGCCAAGACACCGGGACAGGGAATAGCAATCAGCCCCAGCATTTT.

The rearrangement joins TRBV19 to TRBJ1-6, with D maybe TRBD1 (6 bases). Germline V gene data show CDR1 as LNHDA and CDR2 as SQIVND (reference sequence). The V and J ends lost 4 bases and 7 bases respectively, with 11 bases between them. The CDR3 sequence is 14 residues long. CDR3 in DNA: TGTGCCAGTAGTACGGGACATGCGAATTCACCCCTCCACTTT. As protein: CASSTGHANSPLHF.

CDR3 DNA sequence: TGTGCCAGTACCCCGGGCCCTACCCCGGGAAACACTGAAGCTTTCTTT. Its translation is CASTPGPTPGNTEAFF. V usage is TRBV19 and J usage is TRBJ1-1; D gene uncertain. Germline V lookup: CDR1 LNHDA, CDR2 SQIVND (reference sequence). V was pared by 7 bases and J by 2 bases, with 20 bases between. The CDR3 loop spans 16 amino acids.

The CDR3 protein is CASSYHRSDSSNYNEQFF. Written as DNA, the CDR3 is TGCGCCAGCAGCTATCACCGATCGGACAGTTCGAATTACAATGAGCAGTTCTTC. The genes are TRBV5-1 and TRBJ2-1; tentative D call: TRBD1 (6 bases). Germline V gives CDR1 SGHRS, CDR2 YFSETQ. Between the trimmed V and J ends, which lost 3 bases and 4 bases, there was a span of 23 bases. The CDR3 runs to 18 residues.

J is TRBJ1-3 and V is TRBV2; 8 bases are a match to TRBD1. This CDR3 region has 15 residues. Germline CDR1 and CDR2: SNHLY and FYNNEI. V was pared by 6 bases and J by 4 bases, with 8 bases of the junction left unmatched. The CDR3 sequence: CASSEGRTGGNTIYF. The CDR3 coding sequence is TGTGCCAGCAGCGAGGGACGGACAGGGGGAAACACCATATATTTT.